This T cell receptor (beta chain) was identified during a study of post-analysis software for immune sequencing data. As for the study in general: Clinical courses comprised relapsing-remitting, secondary progressive and progressive-relapsing multiple sclerosis. The study's findings and limits: Relative to controls, patients had about 5 TRBV segments at higher frequency, with TRBV5-6, TRBV5-1 and TRBV20-1 among these. Significantly lower normalized Chao1 diversity was seen in multiple sclerosis patients than in controls.

V lost 4 bases to trimming and J lost 4 bases, with 14 bases between them. This CDR3 is 15 amino acids long. The germline gives CDR1 DFQATT, CDR2 SNEGSKA (reference sequence). Carried by the TCR beta cDNA libraries were unique molecular identifiers. Each batch of roughly 1 to 11 million T cells produced a few hundred thousand cDNA molecules. MiXCR, applied by TCRdb to the PCR reads, yields one record per CDR3 protein. The top ten hold 1.5% to 2% of the sample, which has roughly 620,000 distinct CDR3 sequences, around 40% seen once. This clonotype was seen only a few times. Its antigen is still unknown.

The rearrangement joins TRBV20-1 to TRBJ2-6; perhaps D is TRBD1 or TRBD2 (5 bases each). The specimen was blood. The receptor comes from a girl aged 10 to 17 with multiple sclerosis. This CDR3 reads CSAIPRWGGANVLTF. Here the CDR3 DNA reads TGCAGTGCTATCCCCCGGTGGGGGGGGGCCAACGTCCTGACTTTC.